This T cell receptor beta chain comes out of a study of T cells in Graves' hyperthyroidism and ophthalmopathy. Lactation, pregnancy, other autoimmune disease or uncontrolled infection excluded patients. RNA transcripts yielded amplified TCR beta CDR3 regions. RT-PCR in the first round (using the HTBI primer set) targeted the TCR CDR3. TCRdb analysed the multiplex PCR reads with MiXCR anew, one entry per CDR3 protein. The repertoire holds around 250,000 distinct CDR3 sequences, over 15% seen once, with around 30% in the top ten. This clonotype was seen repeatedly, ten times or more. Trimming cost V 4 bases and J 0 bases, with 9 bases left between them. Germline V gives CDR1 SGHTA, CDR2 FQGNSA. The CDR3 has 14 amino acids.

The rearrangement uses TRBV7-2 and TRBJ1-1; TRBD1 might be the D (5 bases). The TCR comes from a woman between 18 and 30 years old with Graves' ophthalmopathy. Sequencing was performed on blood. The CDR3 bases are TGTGCCAGCAGCTCGGAAGGGGTGAACACTGAAGCTTTCTTT. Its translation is CASSSEGVNTEAFF.